The source of this T cell receptor (beta chain) is a study of T cells in Graves' hyperthyroidism and ophthalmopathy. Study-level background: Peripheral blood specimens were obtained at initial diagnosis, prior to any treatment.

Germline CDR1 KGHSH, CDR2 LQKENI. The CDR3 is 17 amino acids. With V trimmed by 2 bases and J by 8 bases, 14 bases remained unmatched. Amplified TCR beta CDR3 regions derived from RNA transcripts. During a first-round RT-PCR of the TCR CDR3, the HTBI primer set was used. Each CDR3 protein is one row after TCRdb ran MiXCR on the multiplex PCR reads. Seen here are some 200,000 distinct CDR3 sequences, under 20% observed once, and the top ten hold approximately 50%. V is TRBV18 and J is TRBJ2-3; 9 nucleotides line up with TRBD2. Sequenced: blood. The sequence came from a man aged 50-59 years with Graves' hyperthyroidism. CDR3 protein: CASSPNLSGRGGATQYF. As DNA, the CDR3 is TGTGCCAGCTCACCAAATCTTAGCGGGAGAGGGGGAGCTACGCAGTATTTT.